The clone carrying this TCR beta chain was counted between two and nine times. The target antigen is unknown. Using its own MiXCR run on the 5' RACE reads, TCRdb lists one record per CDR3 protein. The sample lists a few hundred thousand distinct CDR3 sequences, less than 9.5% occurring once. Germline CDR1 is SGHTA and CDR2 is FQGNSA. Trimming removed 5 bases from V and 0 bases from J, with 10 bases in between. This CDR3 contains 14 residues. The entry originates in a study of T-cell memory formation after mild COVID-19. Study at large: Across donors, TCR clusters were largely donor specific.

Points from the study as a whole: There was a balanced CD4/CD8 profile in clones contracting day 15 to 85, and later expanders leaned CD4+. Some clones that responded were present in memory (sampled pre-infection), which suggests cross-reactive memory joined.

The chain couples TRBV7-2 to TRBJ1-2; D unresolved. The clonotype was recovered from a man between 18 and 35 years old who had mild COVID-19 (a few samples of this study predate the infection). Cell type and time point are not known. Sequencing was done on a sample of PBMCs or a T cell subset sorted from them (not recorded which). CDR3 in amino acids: CASSPGSSNYGYTF. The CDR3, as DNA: TGTGCCAGCAGCCCCGGAAGTTCTAACTATGGCTACACCTTC.